This entry describes one T cell receptor (beta chain). Genomic DNA was the PCR template. Multiplex PCR with 30 forward and 13 reverse primers amplified the TCR beta CDR3. TCRdb re-called the multiplex PCR reads with MiXCR, one entry per CDR3 protein. Of 270,000 or so distinct CDR3 sequences listed, approximately 45% are singletons. Germline CDR1 reads MNHEY; CDR2 reads SVGAGI. The CDR3 has 13 residues. Trimming took 0 bases from V and 8 from J, leaving 5 bases between them. The data were obtained in a study of type 1 and type 2 diabetes patients. This sequence was found in a man between 18 and 35 years old with type 2 diabetes. Sequencing input: peripheral blood mononuclear cells (PBMCs). This sequence joins TRBV6-5 and TRBJ1-6; D not certain. CDR3 protein: CASSYSNYSPLHF. In nucleotides, the CDR3 is TGTGCCAGCAGTTACTCGAATTATTCACCCCTCCACTTT.